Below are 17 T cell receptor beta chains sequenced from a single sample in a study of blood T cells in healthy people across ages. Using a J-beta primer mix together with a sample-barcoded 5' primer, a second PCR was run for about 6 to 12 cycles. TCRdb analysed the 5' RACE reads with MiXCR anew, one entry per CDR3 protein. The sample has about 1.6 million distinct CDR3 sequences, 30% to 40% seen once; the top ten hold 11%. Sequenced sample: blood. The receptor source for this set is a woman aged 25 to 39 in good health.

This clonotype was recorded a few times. The CDR3 region is CASSFYARGGTDTQYF. The CDR3 DNA sequence: TGTGCCAGCAGTTTTTACGCGCGCGGGGGTACAGATACGCAGTATTTT. The gene calls are TRBV12-3 or TRBV12-4 and TRBJ2-3, with 7 bases lining up with TRBD2. CDR3 length: 16 residues. V shed 3 bases, J shed 3 bases, and the junction held 9 bases outside the gene matches.

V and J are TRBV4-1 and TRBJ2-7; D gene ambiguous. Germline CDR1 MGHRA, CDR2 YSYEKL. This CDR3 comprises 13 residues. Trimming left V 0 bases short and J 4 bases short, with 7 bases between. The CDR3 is CASSQEYGYEQYF. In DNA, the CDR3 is TGCGCCAGCAGCCAAGAATACGGATACGAGCAGTACTTC.

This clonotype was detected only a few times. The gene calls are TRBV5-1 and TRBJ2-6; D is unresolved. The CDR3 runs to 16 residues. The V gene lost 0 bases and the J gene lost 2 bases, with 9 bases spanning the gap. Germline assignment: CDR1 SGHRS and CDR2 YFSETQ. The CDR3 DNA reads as TGCGCCAGCAGCTTGGGGGGTTTGCCTGGGGCCAACGTCCTGACTTTC. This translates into CASSLGGLPGANVLTF.

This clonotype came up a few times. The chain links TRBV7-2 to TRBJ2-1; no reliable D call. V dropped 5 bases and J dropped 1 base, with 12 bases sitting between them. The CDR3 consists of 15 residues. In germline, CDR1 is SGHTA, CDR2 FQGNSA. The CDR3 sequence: CASSVRAASYNEQFF. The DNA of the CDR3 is TGTGCCAGCAGCGTAAGGGCAGCTTCCTACAATGAGCAGTTCTTC. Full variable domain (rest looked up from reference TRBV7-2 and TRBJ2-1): GAGVSQSPSNKVTEKGKDVELRCDPISGHTALYWYRQSLGQGLEFLIYFQGNSAPDKSGLPSDRFSAERTGGSVSTLTIQRTQQEDSAVYLCASSVRAASYNEQFFGPGTRLTVL.

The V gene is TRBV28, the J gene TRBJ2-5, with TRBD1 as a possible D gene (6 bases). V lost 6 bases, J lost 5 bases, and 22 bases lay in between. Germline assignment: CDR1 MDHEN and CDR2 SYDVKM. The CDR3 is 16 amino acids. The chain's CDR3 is CASSYGTRNTGETQYF. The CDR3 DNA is TGTGCCAGCAGCTACGGGACAAGGAATACGGGGGAGACCCAGTACTTC.

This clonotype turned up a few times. The CDR3 DNA follows: TGTGCCAGCAGCCTCAACCCCTATAGCGTAGCTAACTATGGCTACACCTTC. This codes for CASSLNPYSVANYGYTF. The J gene is TRBJ1-2, the V gene TRBV7-2; D gene unclear. Germline V gives CDR1 SGHTA, CDR2 FQGNSA. Trimming pared 5 bases from V and 0 bases from J, leaving 19 bases between. The CDR3 spans 17 residues.

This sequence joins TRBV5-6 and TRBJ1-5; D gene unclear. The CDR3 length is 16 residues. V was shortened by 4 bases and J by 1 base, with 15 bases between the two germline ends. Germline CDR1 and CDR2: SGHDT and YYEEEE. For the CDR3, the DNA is TGTGCCAGCAGCGCCCACTTAGGAGGGAGCAATCAGCCCCAGCATTTT. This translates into CASSAHLGGSNQPQHF.

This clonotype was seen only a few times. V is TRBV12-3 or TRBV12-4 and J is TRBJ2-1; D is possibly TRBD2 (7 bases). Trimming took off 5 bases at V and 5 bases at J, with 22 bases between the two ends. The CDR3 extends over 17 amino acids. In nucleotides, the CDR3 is TGTGCCAGCAGTCCCCTAGGGGGGGCGTCCTCGAACAATGAGCAGTTCTTC. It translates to CASSPLGGASSNNEQFF.

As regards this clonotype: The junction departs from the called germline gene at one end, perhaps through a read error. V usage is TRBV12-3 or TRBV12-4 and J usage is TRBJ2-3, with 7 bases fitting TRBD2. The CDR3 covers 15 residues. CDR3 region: CASRLGTMSTDTQYF. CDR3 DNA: TGTGCCAGCAGATTAGGGACTATGAGCACAGATACGCAGTATTTT.

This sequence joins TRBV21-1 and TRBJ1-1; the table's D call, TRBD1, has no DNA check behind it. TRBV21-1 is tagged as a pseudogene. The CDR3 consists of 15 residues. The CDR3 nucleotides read TGTGCCAGCAGCTATATCGGGACACCCCGTCAAGCGGCTTTCTTT. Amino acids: CASSYIGTPRQAAFF.

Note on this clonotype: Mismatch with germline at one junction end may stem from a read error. CDR3 DNA: TGTGCCAGCAGGAGACTACAATACAATGAGCAGTTCTTT. The encoded protein is CASRRLQYNEQFF. J is TRBJ2-1 and V is TRBV2; D may be TRBD2 (5 bases). The germline CDR1 and CDR2 sequences are SNHLY and FYNNEI. This CDR3 contains 13 residues.

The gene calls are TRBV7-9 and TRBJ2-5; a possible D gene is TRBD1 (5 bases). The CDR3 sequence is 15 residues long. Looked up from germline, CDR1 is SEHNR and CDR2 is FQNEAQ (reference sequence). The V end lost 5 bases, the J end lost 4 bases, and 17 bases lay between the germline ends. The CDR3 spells CASSPSGQGAETQYF. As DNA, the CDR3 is TGTGCCAGCAGCCCCTCGGGCCAGGGTGCAGAGACCCAGTACTTC.

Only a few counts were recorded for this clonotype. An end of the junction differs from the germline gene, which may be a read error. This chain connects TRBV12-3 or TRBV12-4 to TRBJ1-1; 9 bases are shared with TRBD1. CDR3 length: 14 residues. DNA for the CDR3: TGTGTCAGCACTCCCGGGACAGGGTACACTGAAGCTTTCTTT. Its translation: CVSTPGTGYTEAFF.

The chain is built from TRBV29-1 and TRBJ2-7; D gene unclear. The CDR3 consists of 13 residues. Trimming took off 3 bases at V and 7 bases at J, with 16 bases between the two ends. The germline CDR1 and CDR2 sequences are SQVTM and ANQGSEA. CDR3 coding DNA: TGCAGCGTTGAGGTCGGTTGGGGTCGGGAGCAGTACTTC. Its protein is CSVEVGWGREQYF.

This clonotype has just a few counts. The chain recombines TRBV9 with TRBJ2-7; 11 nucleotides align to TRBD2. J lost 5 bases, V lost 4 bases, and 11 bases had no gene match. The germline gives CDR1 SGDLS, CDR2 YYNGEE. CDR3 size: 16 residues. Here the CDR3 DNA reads TGTGCCAGCAGCCCACTCGGGACTAGCGGAACCCACGAGCAGTACTTC. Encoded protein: CASSPLGTSGTHEQYF. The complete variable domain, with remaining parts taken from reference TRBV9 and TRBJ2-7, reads DSGVTQTPKHLITATGQRVTLRCSPRSGDLSVYWYQQSLDQGLQFLIQYYNGEERAKGNILERFSAQQFPDLHSELNLSSLELGDSALYFCASSPLGTSGTHEQYFGPGTRLTVT.

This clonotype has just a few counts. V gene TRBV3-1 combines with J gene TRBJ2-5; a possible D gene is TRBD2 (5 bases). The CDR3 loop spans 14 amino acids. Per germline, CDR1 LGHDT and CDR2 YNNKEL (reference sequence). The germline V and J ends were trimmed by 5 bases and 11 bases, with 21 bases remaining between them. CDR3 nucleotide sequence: TGTGCCAGCAGCTTCATCGGAGACCGTGGGGAGCAGTACTTC. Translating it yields CASSFIGDRGEQYF.

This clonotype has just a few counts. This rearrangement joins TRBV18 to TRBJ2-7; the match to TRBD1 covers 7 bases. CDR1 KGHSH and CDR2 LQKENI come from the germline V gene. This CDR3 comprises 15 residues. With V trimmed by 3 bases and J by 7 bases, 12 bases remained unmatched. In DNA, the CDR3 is TGTGCCAGCTCACCTACAGGGGTCGCAGGGGCTGAGCAGTACTTC. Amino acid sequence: CASSPTGVAGAEQYF.